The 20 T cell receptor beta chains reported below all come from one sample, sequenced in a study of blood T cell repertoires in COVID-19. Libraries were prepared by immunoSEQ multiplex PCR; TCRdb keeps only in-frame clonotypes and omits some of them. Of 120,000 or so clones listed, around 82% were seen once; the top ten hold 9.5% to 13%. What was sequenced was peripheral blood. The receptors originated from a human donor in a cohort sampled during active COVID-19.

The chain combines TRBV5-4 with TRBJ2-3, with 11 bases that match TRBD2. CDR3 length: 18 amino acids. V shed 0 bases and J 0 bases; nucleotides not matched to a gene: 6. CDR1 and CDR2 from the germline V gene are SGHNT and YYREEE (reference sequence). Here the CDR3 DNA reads TGTGCCAGCAGCTTGGGCGCTAGCGGGGGGCTAAGCACAGATACGCAGTATTTT. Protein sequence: CASSLGASGGLSTDTQYF.

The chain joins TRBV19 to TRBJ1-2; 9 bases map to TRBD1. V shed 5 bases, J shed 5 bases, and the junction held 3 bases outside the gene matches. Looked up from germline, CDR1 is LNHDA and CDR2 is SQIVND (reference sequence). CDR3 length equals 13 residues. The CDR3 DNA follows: TGTGCCAGTAGTCCCGGGACAGGGTATGGCTACACCTTC. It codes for CASSPGTGYGYTF. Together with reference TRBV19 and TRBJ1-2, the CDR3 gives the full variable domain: DGGITQSPKYLFRKEGQNVTLSCEQNLNHDAMYWYRQDPGQGLRLIYYSQIVNDFQKGDIAEGYSVSREKKESFPLTVTSAQKNPTAFYLCASSPGTGYGYTFGSGTRLTVV.

CDR3 amino acids: CASSLSGGDSDTQYF. DNA for the CDR3: TGTGCCAGCAGCCTTAGCGGGGGGGACTCAGATACGCAGTATTTT. The chain joins TRBV6-5 to TRBJ2-3; TRBD2 matches at 11 bases. CDR1 MNHEY and CDR2 SVGAGI come from the germline V gene. V was clipped by 6 bases and J by 4 bases; unmatched bases: 6. The CDR3 sequence is 15 residues long.

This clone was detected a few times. For the CDR3, the DNA is TGTGCCAGCAGCCCAGGGCGGGGTCCGTGGACGCAGTATTTT. Translated: CASSPGRGPWTQYF. The V gene is TRBV9, the J gene TRBJ2-3; the D gene is possibly TRBD2 (6 bases). The CDR3 spans 14 residues. Trimming left V 4 bases short and J 9 bases short, with 18 bases between. The germline V gene has CDR1 SGDLS and CDR2 YYNGEE.

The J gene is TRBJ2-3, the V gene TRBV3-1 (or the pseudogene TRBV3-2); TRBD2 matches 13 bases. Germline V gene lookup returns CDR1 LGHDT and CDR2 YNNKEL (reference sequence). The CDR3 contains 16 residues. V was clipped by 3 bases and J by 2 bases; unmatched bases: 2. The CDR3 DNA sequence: TGTGCCAGCAGCCAGACTAGCGGGGGGCACACAGATACGCAGTATTTT. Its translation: CASSQTSGGHTDTQYF.

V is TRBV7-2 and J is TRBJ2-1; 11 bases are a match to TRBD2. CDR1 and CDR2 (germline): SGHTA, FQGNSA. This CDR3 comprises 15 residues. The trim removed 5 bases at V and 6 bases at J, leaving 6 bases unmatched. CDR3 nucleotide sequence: TGTGCCAGCAGCCCAAGACTAGCGGGGAGCAATGAGCAGTTCTTC. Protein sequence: CASSPRLAGSNEQFF.

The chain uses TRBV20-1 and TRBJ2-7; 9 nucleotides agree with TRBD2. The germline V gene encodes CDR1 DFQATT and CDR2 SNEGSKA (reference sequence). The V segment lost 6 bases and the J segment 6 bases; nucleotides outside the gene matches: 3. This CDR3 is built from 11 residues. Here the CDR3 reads CSAGTSSEQYF. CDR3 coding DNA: TGCAGTGCCGGGACTAGCTCCGAGCAGTACTTC.

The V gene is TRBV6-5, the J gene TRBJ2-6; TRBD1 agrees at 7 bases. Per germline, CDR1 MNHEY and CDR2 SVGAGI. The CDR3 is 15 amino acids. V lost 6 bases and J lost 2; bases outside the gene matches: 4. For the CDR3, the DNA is TGTGCCAGCAGCTCTCAGGGGGCTGGGGCCAACGTCCTGACTTTC. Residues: CASSSQGAGANVLTF.

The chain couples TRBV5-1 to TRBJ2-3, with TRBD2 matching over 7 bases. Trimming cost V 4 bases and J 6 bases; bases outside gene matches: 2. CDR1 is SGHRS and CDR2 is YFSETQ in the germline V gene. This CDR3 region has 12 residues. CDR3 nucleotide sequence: TGCGCCAGCAGCGCCGGGGGGGATACGCAGTATTTT. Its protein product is CASSAGGDTQYF.

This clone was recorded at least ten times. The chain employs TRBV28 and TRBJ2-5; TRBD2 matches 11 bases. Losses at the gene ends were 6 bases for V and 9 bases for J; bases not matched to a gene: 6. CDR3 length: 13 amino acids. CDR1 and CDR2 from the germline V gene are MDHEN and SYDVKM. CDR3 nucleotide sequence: TGTGCCAGCAGACCTATAGCGGGGGGGCCCCAGTACTTC. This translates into CASRPIAGGPQYF.

The CDR3, as DNA: TGTGCCAGCAGCGAGACGAACACCGGGGAGCTGTTTTTT. It yields the protein CASSETNTGELFF. J is TRBJ2-2 and V is TRBV6-6; no reliable D call. This CDR3 is 13 amino acids long. V lost 6 bases and J lost 0, with 5 bases in between. CDR1 is MNHNY and CDR2 is SVGAGI in the germline V gene (reference sequence).

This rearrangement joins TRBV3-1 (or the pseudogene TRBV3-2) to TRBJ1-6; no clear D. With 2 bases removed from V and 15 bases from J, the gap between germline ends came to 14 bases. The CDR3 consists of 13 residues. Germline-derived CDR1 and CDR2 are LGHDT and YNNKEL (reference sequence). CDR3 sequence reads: CASSQFYGGLLHF. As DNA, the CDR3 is TGTGCCAGCAGCCAATTTTACGGAGGGCTCCTCCACTTT.

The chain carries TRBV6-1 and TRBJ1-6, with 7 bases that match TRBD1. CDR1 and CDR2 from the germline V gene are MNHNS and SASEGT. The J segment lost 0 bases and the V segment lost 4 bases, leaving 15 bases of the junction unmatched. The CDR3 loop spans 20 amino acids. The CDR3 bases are TGTGCCAGCAGTGGAGCAAAACAGGGGCCACTTTACTCCTATAATTCACCCCTCCACTTT. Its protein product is CASSGAKQGPLYSYNSPLHF.

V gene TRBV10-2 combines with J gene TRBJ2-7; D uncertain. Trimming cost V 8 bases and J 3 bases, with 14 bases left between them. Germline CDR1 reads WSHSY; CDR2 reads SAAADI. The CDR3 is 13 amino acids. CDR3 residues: CASRQYLDYEQYF. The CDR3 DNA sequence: TGCGCCAGCCGACAATACCTCGACTACGAGCAGTACTTC.

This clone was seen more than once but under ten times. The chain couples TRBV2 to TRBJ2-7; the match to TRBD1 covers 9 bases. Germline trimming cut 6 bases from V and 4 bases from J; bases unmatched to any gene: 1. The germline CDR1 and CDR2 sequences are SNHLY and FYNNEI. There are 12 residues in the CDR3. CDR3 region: CASRDRGYEQYF. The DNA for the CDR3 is TGTGCCAGCAGGGACAGGGGTTACGAGCAGTACTTC.

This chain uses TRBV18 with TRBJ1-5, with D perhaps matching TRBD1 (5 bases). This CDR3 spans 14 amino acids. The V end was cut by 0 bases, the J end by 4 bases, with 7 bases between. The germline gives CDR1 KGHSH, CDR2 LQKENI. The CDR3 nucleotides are TGTGCCAGCTCACCACCCGGGGGGAATCAGCCCCAGCATTTT. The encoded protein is CASSPPGGNQPQHF.

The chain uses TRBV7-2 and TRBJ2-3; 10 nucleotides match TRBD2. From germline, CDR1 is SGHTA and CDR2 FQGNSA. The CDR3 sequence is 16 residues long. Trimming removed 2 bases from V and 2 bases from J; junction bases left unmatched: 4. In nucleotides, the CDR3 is TGTGCCAGCAGCTTAACGAGCGGGGGGGCCACAGATACGCAGTATTTT. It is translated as CASSLTSGGATDTQYF. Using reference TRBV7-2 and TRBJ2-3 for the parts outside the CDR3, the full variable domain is GAGVSQSPSNKVTEKGKDVELRCDPISGHTALYWYRQSLGQGLEFLIYFQGNSAPDKSGLPSDRFSAERTGGSVSTLTIQRTQQEDSAVYLCASSLTSGGATDTQYFGPGTRLTVL.

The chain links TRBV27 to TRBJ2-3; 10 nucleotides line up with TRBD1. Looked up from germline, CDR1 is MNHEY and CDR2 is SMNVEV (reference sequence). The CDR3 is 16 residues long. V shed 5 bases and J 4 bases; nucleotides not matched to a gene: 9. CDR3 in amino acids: CASSLTGTGVPDTQYF. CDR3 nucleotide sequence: TGTGCCAGCAGTCTAACCGGGACAGGGGTTCCAGATACGCAGTATTTT.

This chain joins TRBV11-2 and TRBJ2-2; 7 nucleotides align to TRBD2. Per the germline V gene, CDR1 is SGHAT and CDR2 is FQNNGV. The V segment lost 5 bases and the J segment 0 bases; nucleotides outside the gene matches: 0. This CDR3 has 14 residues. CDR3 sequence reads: CASSGGANTGELFF. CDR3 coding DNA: TGTGCCAGCAGCGGGGGGGCGAACACCGGGGAGCTGTTTTTT.

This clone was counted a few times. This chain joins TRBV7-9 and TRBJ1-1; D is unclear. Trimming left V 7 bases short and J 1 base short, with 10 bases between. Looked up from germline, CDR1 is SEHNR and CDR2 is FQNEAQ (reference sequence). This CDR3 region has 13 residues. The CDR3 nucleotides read TGTGCCAGCACCCCCACGGGGAACACTGAAGCTTTCTTT. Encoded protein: CASTPTGNTEAFF.